These 24 T cell receptor beta chains were sequenced from one sample in a study of response to subunit inactivated influenza vaccine. MiXCR, applied by TCRdb to the RT-PCR reads, yields one record per CDR3 protein. The data show roughly 620,000 distinct CDR3 sequences, with approximately 10% seen just once and 9.5% to 11% held by the top ten. These data were likewise used in another study, on T cells expressing NK-cell markers. That paper notes: Researchers built TCR beta cDNA using 5'RACE template switching with UMIs.

Sequencing was performed on PBMCs from blood, taken on the day of vaccination. The receptor source for this set is a man aged 45-60 years who received an inactivated influenza vaccine.

The sample holds a few counts of this clonotype. The chain joins TRBV3-1 to TRBJ1-4; D gene ambiguous. There are 16 residues in the CDR3. Looked up from germline, CDR1 is LGHDT and CDR2 is YNNKEL (reference sequence). V was pared by 1 base and J by 2 bases, with 11 bases between. The CDR3 spells CASSQGGSATNEKLFF. CDR3 in DNA: TGTGCCAGCAGCCAAGGCGGTAGCGCGACTAATGAAAAACTGTTTTTT. The full variable domain, with the rest looked up from reference TRBV3-1 and TRBJ1-4, is DTAVSQTPKYLVTQMGNDKSIKCEQNLGHDTMYWYKQDSKKFLKIMFSYNNKELIINETVPNRFSPKSPDKAHLNLHINSLELGDSAVYFCASSQGGSATNEKLFFGSGTQLSVL.

This clonotype showed up just a few times. In DNA, the CDR3 is TGTGCCAGCAGCCGGAGTGTGGGACAGGGTCGAGAGACCCAGTACTTC. Protein: CASSRSVGQGRETQYF. The V gene is TRBV7-9, the J gene TRBJ2-5; 9 nucleotides align to TRBD1. This CDR3 has 16 amino acids. The V gene's germline CDR1 is SEHNR and CDR2 FQNEAQ (reference sequence). J lost 4 bases, V lost 5 bases, and 11 bases had no gene match.

J is TRBJ2-5 and V is TRBV7-9; D possibly corresponds to TRBD2 (6 bases). Trimming took off 5 bases at V and 7 bases at J, with 11 bases between the two ends. This CDR3 has 12 amino acids. The germline V gene encodes CDR1 SEHNR and CDR2 FQNEAQ (reference sequence). The CDR3 coding sequence is TGTGCCAGCAGCGGCGGGGTGGGGACCCAGTACTTC. Protein product: CASSGGVGTQYF.

The table lists this clonotype with a few counts. V gene TRBV12-3 or TRBV12-4 combines with J gene TRBJ2-3; D gene unclear. CDR3 length: 15 residues. Trimming removed 1 base at V and 0 bases at J, with 8 bases between. CDR3 nucleotide sequence: TGTGCCAGCAGTTTAGGGGAACAGAGCACAGATACGCAGTATTTT. This sequence encodes CASSLGEQSTDTQYF.

The V call is TRBV20-1, the J call TRBJ2-4; unclear D gene. Trimming took 3 bases from V and 12 from J, leaving 15 bases between them. The CDR3 is 12 amino acids. CDR1 and CDR2 (germline): DFQATT, SNEGSKA (reference sequence). CDR3: CSARSFELPQYF. The CDR3 coding sequence is TGCAGTGCTAGGTCGTTCGAGCTTCCTCAGTACTTC.

In this sample, this clonotype turned up a few times. V usage is TRBV10-3 and J usage is TRBJ2-7; TRBD1 agrees at 10 bases. V lost 5 bases, J lost 7 bases, and 14 bases stayed unmatched. CDR3 length equals 16 residues. The germline V gene encodes CDR1 ENHRY and CDR2 SYGVKD. The CDR3 sequence is CAISNWGQGPVGEQYF. The CDR3 DNA is TGTGCCATCAGTAACTGGGGACAGGGGCCAGTGGGGGAGCAGTACTTC.

This clonotype turned up a few times. The chain uses TRBV27 and TRBJ2-5, with TRBD2 matching over 9 bases. V gave up 1 base and J gave up 1 base; unmatched junction bases: 13. The CDR3 contains 19 residues. Germline V gives CDR1 MNHEY, CDR2 SMNVEV (reference sequence). CDR3: CASSLWGRAGGKPQETQYF. The CDR3 DNA is TGTGCCAGCAGTTTATGGGGTCGAGCGGGGGGAAAACCCCAAGAGACCCAGTACTTC.

This clonotype was found once. The chain employs TRBV4-3 and TRBJ2-1; 7 positions agree with TRBD1. Germline CDR1 LGHNA, CDR2 YSLEER. V shed 0 bases, J shed 5 bases, and the junction held 10 bases outside the gene matches. The CDR3 is 17 residues long. The chain's CDR3 is CASSQDTPRQGNNEQFF. The CDR3 coding sequence is TGCGCCAGCAGCCAAGATACCCCTCGACAGGGAAACAATGAGCAGTTCTTC.

This sequence joins TRBV5-1 and TRBJ2-3, with D possibly being TRBD1 (6 bases). The CDR3 sequence is 17 residues long. From germline, CDR1 is SGHRS and CDR2 YFSETQ. Trimming removed 2 bases at V and 2 bases at J, with 18 bases between. DNA for the CDR3: TGCGCCAGCAGCTTATACATAGGACAGCCAAACACAGATACGCAGTATTTT. Amino acid sequence: CASSLYIGQPNTDTQYF.

J is TRBJ2-7 and V is TRBV5-1; 10 positions match TRBD2. This CDR3 is 15 amino acids long. The junction had 5 bases not matched to a gene; V was cut back by 0 bases and J by 5 bases. Germline CDR1 is SGHRS and CDR2 is YFSETQ. Here the CDR3 DNA reads TGCGCCAGCAGCTTGGGTGGACTAGCGGTCCACGAGCAGTACTTC. Protein product: CASSLGGLAVHEQYF.

This clonotype was counted between two and nine times. This sequence joins TRBV27 and TRBJ1-2; 11 bases match TRBD1. Germline V gene lookup returns CDR1 MNHEY and CDR2 SMNVEV (reference sequence). The CDR3 runs 13 residues. V dropped 8 bases and J dropped 3; count of bases not matched to a gene: 2. This CDR3 reads CASGQGAYYGYTF. The CDR3 nucleotides are TGTGCCAGCGGACAGGGGGCTTACTATGGCTACACCTTC.

This clonotype was seen a few times. The chain links TRBV11-2 to TRBJ2-1; 8 positions agree with TRBD2. Germline V lookup: CDR1 SGHAT, CDR2 FQNNGV. There are 14 residues in the CDR3. Trimming cost V 0 bases and J 10 bases; bases outside gene matches: 5. The CDR3 reads CASSLDRGGGEQFF. The DNA of the CDR3 is TGTGCCAGCAGCTTAGATCGGGGGGGCGGGGAGCAGTTCTTC.

This clonotype was observed a handful of times. The J gene is TRBJ2-1, the V gene TRBV18, with 11 bases identical to TRBD2. This CDR3 is 16 amino acids long. V shed 2 bases, J shed 3 bases, and the junction held 3 bases outside the gene matches. CDR1 and CDR2 (germline): KGHSH, LQKENI. The CDR3 is CASSPTLAGGYNEQFF. CDR3 nucleotides: TGTGCCAGCTCACCAACCCTAGCGGGGGGCTACAATGAGCAGTTCTTC. Variable domain in full (rest from reference TRBV18 and TRBJ2-1): NAGVMQNPRHLVRRRGQEARLRCSPMKGHSHVYWYRQLPEEGLKFMVYLQKENIIDESGMPKERFSAEFPKEGPSILRIQQVVRGDSAAYFCASSPTLAGGYNEQFFGPGTRLTVL.

This clonotype has only a few counts. V is TRBV30 and J is TRBJ1-2, with D maybe TRBD1 (6 bases). The germline V gene has CDR1 GTSNPN and CDR2 SVGIG (reference sequence). Trimming pared 0 bases from V and 7 bases from J, leaving 12 bases between. The CDR3 totals 13 residues. CDR3 sequence: CAWSVTTGLGYTF. DNA of the CDR3: TGTGCCTGGAGTGTGACTACAGGGCTTGGCTACACCTTC.

The table lists this clonotype with many counts. The J gene is TRBJ2-1, the V gene TRBV29-1, with 9 bases that match TRBD2. CDR1 and CDR2 from the germline V gene are SQVTM and ANQGSEA. The CDR3 is made up of 15 amino acids. V shed 1 base and J 0 bases; nucleotides not matched to a gene: 1. The chain's CDR3 is CSVEGGLASYNEQFF. The CDR3, as DNA: TGCAGCGTTGAAGGGGGACTAGCCTCCTACAATGAGCAGTTCTTC.

At least ten counts were recorded for this clonotype. The chain has TRBV5-1 and TRBJ2-3, with TRBD1 matching over 7 bases. Trimming removed 4 bases from V and 2 bases from J; junction bases left unmatched: 7. In germline, CDR1 is SGHRS, CDR2 YFSETQ. The length of the CDR3 is 15 residues. The CDR3 protein is CASSLGDSLTDTQYF. CDR3 DNA sequence: TGCGCCAGCAGCCTCGGGGACAGCCTCACAGATACGCAGTATTTT.

This clonotype occurred a few times. The J gene is TRBJ2-1, the V gene TRBV18; TRBD2 matches 10 bases. Trimming took 4 bases from V and 4 from J; bases not matched to a gene: 13. This CDR3 has 18 amino acids. Germline V CDR1 and CDR2: KGHSH, LQKENI. The CDR3 protein is CASSLAVSSGSGYNEQFF. The DNA of the CDR3 is TGTGCCAGCTCACTCGCGGTATCTAGCGGGAGTGGATACAATGAGCAGTTCTTC.

The chain recombines TRBV29-1 with TRBJ2-5; 11 bases fit TRBD2. The germline CDR1 and CDR2 sequences are SQVTM and ANQGSEA. J was trimmed by 2 bases and V by 2 bases; bases with no gene match: 4. The CDR3 covers 15 residues. The CDR3 coding sequence is TGCAGCGTTGAAACTAGCGGGAGTTCACAAGAGACCCAGTACTTC. Its translation is CSVETSGSSQETQYF.

The sample holds many counts of this clonotype. This chain connects TRBV20-1 to TRBJ1-2, with D perhaps TRBD1 (5 bases). Germline CDR1 reads DFQATT; CDR2 reads SNEGSKA (reference sequence). V was shortened by 5 bases and J by 4 bases, with 14 bases between the two germline ends. The CDR3 loop spans 13 amino acids. CDR3 in amino acids: CSAPHGAGYGYTF. CDR3 DNA: TGCAGTGCTCCCCATGGGGCGGGCTATGGCTACACCTTC.

The table lists this clonotype with a few counts. J is TRBJ2-2 and V is TRBV30; perhaps TRBD2 as D (6 bases). V lost 3 bases and J 1 base, leaving 9 bases between the germline ends. The CDR3 is 14 residues long. Germline V lookup: CDR1 GTSNPN, CDR2 SVGIG (reference sequence). This chain's CDR3 is CAWSPGLNTGELFF. CDR3 coding DNA: TGTGCCTGGAGCCCGGGACTGAACACCGGGGAGCTGTTTTTT.

This clonotype appeared a few times. The genes are TRBV10-2 and TRBJ2-4; D remains unclear. Germline-derived CDR1 and CDR2 are WSHSY and SAAADI. The CDR3 loop spans 17 amino acids. V was shortened by 3 bases and J by 3 bases, with 18 bases between the two germline ends. The CDR3 loop reads CASSDTARRANKNIQYF. CDR3 DNA sequence: TGCGCCAGCAGTGATACTGCGCGGCGCGCCAACAAAAACATTCAGTACTTC.

This chain links TRBV4-1 with TRBJ1-6, with D hard to call. The CDR3 spans 15 residues. Between the trimmed V and J ends, which lost 0 bases and 10 bases, there was a span of 13 bases. Germline assignment: CDR1 MGHRA and CDR2 YSYEKL. The CDR3 reads CASSQESFSRSPLHF. The CDR3 nucleotides read TGCGCCAGCAGCCAAGAGTCCTTCTCACGGTCACCCCTCCACTTT.

This chain connects TRBV20-1 to TRBJ2-1, with TRBD2 matching 11 bases. V shed 7 bases and J 5 bases; nucleotides not matched to a gene: 4. This CDR3 comprises 13 residues. Germline loops: CDR1 DFQATT, CDR2 SNEGSKA (reference sequence). CDR3 sequence reads: CSEPGLADNEQFF. The CDR3 DNA sequence: TGCAGTGAACCGGGACTAGCGGACAATGAGCAGTTCTTC.

This clonotype came up many times. This chain uses TRBV12-3 or TRBV12-4 with TRBJ1-5, with D hard to call. The CDR3 contains 13 residues. V was shortened by 6 bases and J by 3 bases, with 9 bases between the two germline ends. The CDR3 nucleotides are TGTGCCAGCAGGATAACCCCCAATCAGCCCCAGCATTTT. It specifies CASRITPNQPQHF.